This is a list of T cell receptor beta chains from one sample in a study of blood T cells in healthy people across ages. Each CDR3 protein gets one entry after TCRdb re-called the 5' RACE reads with MiXCR. The sample records 800,000 to 950,000 distinct CDR3 sequences, 25% to 30% being singletons. This sample also appeared in a second study, on T cells of mothers and their children.

The sequenced sample consisted of blood. These receptor sequences come from a woman in her thirties or forties in good health. Each CDR3 is given without its conserved first and last residue. Fields, in order: V gene, J gene, CDR3 protein.

TRBV29-1	TRBJ1-2	SVGTGNYGYT
TRBV30	TRBJ2-4	AWSSQTDGEQY
TRBV6-1	TRBJ1-1	ASRFDRLNTEAF
TRBV20-1	TRBJ1-6	SARARALSPLH
TRBV5-6	TRBJ2-1	ASSLVQRRESEQF
TRBV29-1	TRBJ1-1	SVQRIGLMNTEAF
TRBV4-1	TRBJ2-1	ASSQDSGGDYNEQF
TRBV14	TRBJ2-5	ASSQGPRDQETQY
TRBV12-3/TRBV12-4	TRBJ1-1	ASGWGQGIMNTEAF
TRBV29-1	TRBJ2-5	SASTGSETQY
TRBV28	TRBJ1-1	ASRALQGDTETF
TRBV29-1	TRBJ2-1	SVAGGADYNEQF
TRBV7-2	TRBJ2-3	ASSLDAARSSTDTQY
TRBV4-3	TRBJ2-7	ASSHLSGTRSYEQY
TRBV20-1	TRBJ2-5	SARGQAYQETQY
TRBV4-2	TRBJ2-5	ASSQGAGGLETQY
TRBV15	TRBJ1-6	ATAEGRGAGSPLH